This T cell receptor beta chain was obtained from a study of blood T cells in healthy people across ages. Study at large: When template switching was applied, about one barcoded beta molecule was captured per two T cells. Points from the study as a whole: Donor CMV status, an unknown factor, possibly confounded changes in expanded clonotypes.

V lost 0 bases to trimming and J lost 8 bases; unmatched junction nucleotides: 10. This CDR3 is 16 amino acids long. Germline assignment: CDR1 SEHNR and CDR2 FQNEAQ (reference sequence). Note on this clonotype: Its antigen is unknown.

The use of a sample-barcoded 5' primer and a J-beta primer mix characterized a second PCR of roughly 6 to 11 cycles. Via MiXCR, TCRdb re-called the 5' RACE reads, giving one row per CDR3 protein. The sample contains about 1.5 million distinct CDR3 sequences, 42% of which appear only once. Ten milliliters of peripheral blood were drawn from each donor. Sequenced material: blood. The chain carries TRBV7-9 and TRBJ2-1, with TRBD2 matching 7 bases. This receptor was taken from a woman aged 18-30 years in good health. CDR3 nucleotide sequence: TGTGCCAGCAGCTTAGCGGCTAGCGGTACAGTTTATGAGCAGTTCTTC. Translation: CASSLAASGTVYEQFF.